Detailed here is one T cell receptor (beta chain). The antigen is not known. The sample originates from a study of graft-versus-host responses after intestinal transplantation. V was clipped by 6 bases and J by 5 bases, with 13 bases between them. This CDR3 region has 13 residues. Germline CDR1 reads SNHLY; CDR2 reads FYNNEI. The protocol was immunoSEQ multiplex PCR, while the TCRdb copy is restricted to in-frame clones and leaves out a portion. The sample carries more than 90,000 clones, around 94% recorded once. The sequence was obtained from a human donor who was the organ donor for an intestinal transplant. The chain joins TRBV2 to TRBJ2-5, with a possible D match to TRBD1 (5 bases). The source material was unstimulated CD8+ T cells sorted from spleen or lymph node cells, sampled before transplant. DNA of the CDR3: TGTGCCAGCAGCCGAAGGGGTAGGGAGACCCAGTACTTC. This codes for CASSRRGRETQYF. The whole variable domain, remainder taken from reference TRBV2 and TRBJ2-5, is EPEVTQTPSHQVTQMGQEVILRCVPISNHLYFYWYRQILGQKVEFLVSFYNNEISEKSEIFDDQFSVERPDGSNFTLKIRSTKLEDSAMYFCASSRRGRETQYFGPGTRLLVL.